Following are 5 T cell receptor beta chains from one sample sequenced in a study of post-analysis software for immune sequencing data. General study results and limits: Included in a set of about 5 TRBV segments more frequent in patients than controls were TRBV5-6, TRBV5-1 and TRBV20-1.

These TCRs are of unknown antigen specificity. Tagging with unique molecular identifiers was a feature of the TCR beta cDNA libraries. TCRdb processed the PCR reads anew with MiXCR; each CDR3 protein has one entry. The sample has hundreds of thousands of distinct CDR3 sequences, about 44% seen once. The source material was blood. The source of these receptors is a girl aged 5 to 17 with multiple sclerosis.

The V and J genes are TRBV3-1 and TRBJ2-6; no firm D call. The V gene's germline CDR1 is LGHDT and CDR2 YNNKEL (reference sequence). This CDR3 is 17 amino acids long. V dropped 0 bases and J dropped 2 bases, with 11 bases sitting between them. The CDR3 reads CASSQDYAPAGANVLTF. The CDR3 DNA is TGTGCCAGCAGCCAAGATTACGCCCCGGCTGGGGCCAACGTCCTGACTTTC.

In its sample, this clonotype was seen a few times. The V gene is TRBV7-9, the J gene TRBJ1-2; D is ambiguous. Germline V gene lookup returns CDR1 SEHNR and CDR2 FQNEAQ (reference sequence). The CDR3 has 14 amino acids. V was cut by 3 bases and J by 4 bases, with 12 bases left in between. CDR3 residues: CASSLSTPSYGYTF. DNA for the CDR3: TGTGCCAGCAGCTTGAGCACCCCTTCCTATGGCTACACCTTC.

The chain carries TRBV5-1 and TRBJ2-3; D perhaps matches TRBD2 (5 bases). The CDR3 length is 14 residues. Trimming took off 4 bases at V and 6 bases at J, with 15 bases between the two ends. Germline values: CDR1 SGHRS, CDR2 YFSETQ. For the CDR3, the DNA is TGCGCCAGCAGCCGCCACATGTGGGAGGATACGCAGTATTTT. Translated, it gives CASSRHMWEDTQYF.

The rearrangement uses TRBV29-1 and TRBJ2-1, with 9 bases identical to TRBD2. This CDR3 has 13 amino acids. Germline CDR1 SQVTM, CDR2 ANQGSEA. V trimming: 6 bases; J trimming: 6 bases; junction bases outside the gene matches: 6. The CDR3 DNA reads TGCAGCGTCCCGACTAGCGGAGCCAATGAGCAGTTCTTC. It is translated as CSVPTSGANEQFF.

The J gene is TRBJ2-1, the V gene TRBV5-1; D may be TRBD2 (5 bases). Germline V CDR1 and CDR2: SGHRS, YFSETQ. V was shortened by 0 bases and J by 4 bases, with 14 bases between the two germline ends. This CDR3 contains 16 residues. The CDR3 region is CASSLVLTKLYNEQFF. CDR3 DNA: TGCGCCAGCAGCTTGGTACTGACTAAACTATACAATGAGCAGTTCTTC.